The next 8 T cell receptor beta chains were all read from a single sample in a study of OX40 agonist ivuxolimab in advanced cancers. Profiling relied on immunoSEQ multiplex PCR, and the TCRdb table lists in-frame clones only, not all of them. Here the sample spans roughly 42,000 clones, 80% to 95% being singletons. This material consisted of CD4+ or CD8+ T cells sorted from blood, taken in a trial of the OX40 agonist ivuxolimab. The source of these receptors is an adult with an advanced solid tumor such as melanoma, head and neck, liver or kidney cancer.

This rearrangement joins TRBV6-1 to TRBJ2-5, with D perhaps given as TRBD1 or TRBD2 (6 bases each). The J call is uncertain, as TRBJ2-7 better fits the DNA end. CDR1 is MNHNS, CDR2 SASEGT, per germline. The CDR3 covers 15 residues. The CDR3 DNA follows: TGTGCCAGCAGTGAATGGGGGGCAGGAACCTACGAGCAGTACTTC. This sequence encodes CASSEWGAGTYEQYF.

This clone was seen once. The V call is TRBV28, the J call TRBJ2-2; D ambiguous. The length of the CDR3 is 13 residues. The V gene's germline CDR1 is MDHEN and CDR2 SYDVKM. Trimming pared 5 bases from V and 5 bases from J, leaving 9 bases between. CDR3 sequence (DNA): TGTGCCAGCAGTCCTCGTATGACCGGGGAGCTGTTTTTT. The encoded protein is CASSPRMTGELFF.

The chain carries TRBV28 and TRBJ1-1; D remains ambiguous. Looked up from germline, CDR1 is MDHEN and CDR2 is SYDVKM. The CDR3 is 14 amino acids. V was shortened by 6 bases and J by 2 bases, with 13 bases between the two germline ends. In DNA, the CDR3 is TGTGCCAGCAGCCCCCCCGATACTAACACTGAAGCTTTCTTT. It translates to CASSPPDTNTEAFF.

V gene TRBV4-2 combines with J gene TRBJ2-3, with a possible D match to TRBD2 (5 bases). The V end lost 3 bases, the J end lost 4 bases, and 17 bases lay between the germline ends. CDR3 length: 16 amino acids. The germline CDR1 and CDR2 sequences are LGHNA and YNFKEQ. Written as DNA, the CDR3 is TGTGCCAGCAGCCAGACGACTCAAGCGGTATCAGATACGCAGTATTTT. This sequence encodes CASSQTTQAVSDTQYF.

This clone is a singleton in its sample. The junction does not match germline at one end; this may be a read error. The gene calls are TRBV11-1 and TRBJ2-1; possibly TRBD1 or TRBD2 for D (5 bases each). The germline CDR1 and CDR2 sequences are SGHAT and FQDESV (reference sequence). This CDR3 is built from 13 residues. Here the CDR3 reads CASSQEGSGLGLF. The DNA of the CDR3 is TGTGCCAGCAGCCAAGAAGGTTCGGGATTGGGGCTCTTC.

The rearrangement joins TRBV5-6 to TRBJ2-6; no clear D. This CDR3 is built from 14 residues. V lost 2 bases to trimming and J lost 0 bases, with 3 bases between them. From germline, CDR1 is SGHDT and CDR2 YYEEEE. For the CDR3, the DNA is TGTGCCAGCAGCTTAAGCTCTGGGGCCAACGTCCTGACTTTC. It translates to CASSLSSGANVLTF.

CDR3 nucleotide sequence: TGTGCCAGCAGTGAAGGGGGTGGGGGTCTAGAGACCCAGTACTTC. Protein sequence: CASSEGGGGLETQYF. This chain joins TRBV2 and TRBJ2-5, with D tentatively TRBD1 or TRBD2 (5 bases each). Trimming left V 1 base short and J 4 bases short, with 13 bases between. The length of the CDR3 is 15 residues. From germline, CDR1 is SNHLY and CDR2 FYNNEI.

The chain couples TRBV7-2 to TRBJ2-1; 7 positions match TRBD2. V lost 2 bases, J lost 2 bases, and 3 bases stayed unmatched. CDR3 size: 15 residues. Germline CDR1 and CDR2: SGHTA and FQGNSA. This chain's CDR3 is CASSLSGGPYNEQFF. Written as DNA, the CDR3 is TGTGCCAGCAGCTTATCGGGGGGACCCTACAATGAGCAGTTCTTC.